The clone carrying this TCR beta chain was counted between two and nine times. Antigen specificity is unknown. The PCR was carried out with 60 Vbeta primers and 13 Jbeta primers. The data were produced by immunoSEQ multiplex PCR, yet TCRdb's version contains in-frame clones alone and is incomplete. Altogether 150,000 to 200,000 clones are present, around 74% being singletons, with the ten largest covering roughly 1.9%. This specimen belongs to a study of cytomegalovirus exposure and HLA in healthy donors. The germline gives CDR1 SGHTS, CDR2 YDEGEE. Trimming cost V 3 bases and J 1 base, with 11 bases left between them. This CDR3 is built from 15 residues. Overall study results and limits: Reports indicated that the classifier achieved high specificity and sensitivity in diagnosing cytomegalovirus status. Previous analysis showed most TCR beta V segments were productive about 87% or about 30% of the time.

The clonotype was recovered from a female donor in good health and CMV-seronegative. The sample comprised PBMCs. V usage is TRBV5-8 and J usage is TRBJ1-3; tentatively, D is TRBD1 (5 bases). The CDR3 DNA reads as TGTGCCAGCAGCTGGTCAGGGACTTCTGGAAACACCATATATTTT. The encoded protein is CASSWSGTSGNTIYF. The complete variable domain, with remaining parts taken from reference TRBV5-8 and TRBJ1-3, reads EAGVTQSPTHLIKTRGQQATLRCSPISGHTSVYWYQQALGLGLQFLLWYDEGEERNRGNFPPRFSGRQFPNYSSELNVNALELEDSALYLCASSWSGTSGNTIYFGEGSWLTVV.